Listed here is a single T cell receptor beta chain. No antigen is known for it. Looked up from germline, CDR1 is LNHDA and CDR2 is SQIVND (reference sequence). The CDR3 length is 15 residues. V was cut by 3 bases and J by 0 bases, with 9 bases left in between. Measured with immunoSEQ multiplex PCR; TCRdb has only the in-frame clones, and not every one. Of about 60,000 clones listed, around 83% were seen once; the top ten hold about 2.3%. This sample is part of a study of OX40 agonist ivuxolimab in advanced cancers. Background on the study: Melanoma, hepatocellular carcinoma, head and neck or renal cell cancer occurred in dose-escalation patients. A male proportion of 82.7% was recorded, with mean age approximately 60 years and range roughly 23 to 79.

Notes on the study in general: Partial responders receiving 0.1-3.0 mg/kg showed among the lowest clonal expansion. CD8+ T cells averaged more expanded clones than CD4+.

This sequence was found in an adult with an advanced solid tumor such as melanoma, head and neck, liver or kidney cancer. The rearrangement links TRBV19 to TRBJ1-3; D gene unclear. The sample in question was CD4+ or CD8+ T cells sorted from blood, obtained in a trial of the OX40 agonist ivuxolimab. CDR3 sequence reads: CASSMADYSGNTIYF. As DNA, the CDR3 is TGTGCCAGTAGTATGGCAGACTACTCTGGAAACACCATATATTTT.